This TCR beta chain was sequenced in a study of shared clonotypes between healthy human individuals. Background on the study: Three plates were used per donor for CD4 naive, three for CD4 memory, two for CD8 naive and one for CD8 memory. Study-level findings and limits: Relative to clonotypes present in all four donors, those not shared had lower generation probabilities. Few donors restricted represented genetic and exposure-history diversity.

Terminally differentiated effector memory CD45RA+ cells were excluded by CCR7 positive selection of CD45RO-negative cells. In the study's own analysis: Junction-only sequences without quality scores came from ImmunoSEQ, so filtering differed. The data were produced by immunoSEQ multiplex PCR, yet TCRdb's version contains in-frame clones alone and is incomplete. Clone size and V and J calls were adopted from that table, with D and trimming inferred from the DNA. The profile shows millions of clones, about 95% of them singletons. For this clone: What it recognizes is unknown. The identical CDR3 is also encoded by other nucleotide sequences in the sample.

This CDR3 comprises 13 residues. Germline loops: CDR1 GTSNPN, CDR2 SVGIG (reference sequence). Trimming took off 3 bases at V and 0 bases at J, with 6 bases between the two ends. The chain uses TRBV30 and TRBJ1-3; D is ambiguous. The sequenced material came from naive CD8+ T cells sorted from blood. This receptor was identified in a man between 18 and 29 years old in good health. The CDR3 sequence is CAWSVVSGNTIYF. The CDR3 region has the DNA TGTGCCTGGAGCGTTGTCTCTGGAAACACCATATATTTT.